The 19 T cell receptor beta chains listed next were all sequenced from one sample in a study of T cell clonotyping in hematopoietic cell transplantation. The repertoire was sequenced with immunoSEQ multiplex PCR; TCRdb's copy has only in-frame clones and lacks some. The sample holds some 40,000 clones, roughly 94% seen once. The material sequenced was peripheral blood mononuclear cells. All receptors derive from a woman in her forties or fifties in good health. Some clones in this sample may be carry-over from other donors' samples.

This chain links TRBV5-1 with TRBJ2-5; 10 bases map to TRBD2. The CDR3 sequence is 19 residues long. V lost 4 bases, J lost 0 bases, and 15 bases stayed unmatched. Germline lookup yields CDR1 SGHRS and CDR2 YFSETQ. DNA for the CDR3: TGCGCCAGCAGCGGTCAGGGAGCGGGGGGGCCCCGGTACCAAGAGACCCAGTACTTC. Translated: CASSGQGAGGPRYQETQYF. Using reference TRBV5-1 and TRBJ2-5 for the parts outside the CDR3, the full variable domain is KAGVTQTPRYLIKTRGQQVTLSCSPISGHRSVSWYQQTPGQGLQFLFEYFSETQRNKGNFPGRFSGRQFSNSRSEMNVSTLELGDSALYLCASSGQGAGGPRYQETQYFGPGTRLLVL.

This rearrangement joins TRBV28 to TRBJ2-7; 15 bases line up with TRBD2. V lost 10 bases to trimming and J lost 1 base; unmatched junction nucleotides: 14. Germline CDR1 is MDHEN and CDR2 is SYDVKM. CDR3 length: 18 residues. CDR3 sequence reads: CATAWGGLAGGRSYEQYF. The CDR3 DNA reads TGTGCCACCGCCTGGGGAGGACTAGCGGGGGGGCGGTCCTACGAGCAGTACTTC. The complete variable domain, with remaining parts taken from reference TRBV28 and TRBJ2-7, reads DVKVTQSSRYLVKRTGEKVFLECVQDMDHENMFWYRQDPGLGLRLIYFSYDVKMKEKGDIPEGYSVSREKKERFSLILESASTNQTSMYLCATAWGGLAGGRSYEQYFGPGTRLTVT.

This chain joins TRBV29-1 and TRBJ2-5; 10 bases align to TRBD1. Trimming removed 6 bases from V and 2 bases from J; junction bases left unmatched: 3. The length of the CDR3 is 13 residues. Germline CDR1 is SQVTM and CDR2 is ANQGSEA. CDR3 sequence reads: CSVDRGGQETQYF. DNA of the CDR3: TGCAGCGTGGACAGGGGGGGGCAAGAGACCCAGTACTTC.

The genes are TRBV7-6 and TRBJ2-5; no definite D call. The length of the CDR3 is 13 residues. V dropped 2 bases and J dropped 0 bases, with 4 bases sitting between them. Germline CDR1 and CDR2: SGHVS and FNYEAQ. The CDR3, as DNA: TGTGCCAGCAGCTTATCCAACCAAGAGACCCAGTACTTC. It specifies CASSLSNQETQYF.

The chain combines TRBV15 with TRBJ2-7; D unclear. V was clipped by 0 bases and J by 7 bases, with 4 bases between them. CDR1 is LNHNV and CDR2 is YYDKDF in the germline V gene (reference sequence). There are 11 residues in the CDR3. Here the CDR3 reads CATSREAEQYF. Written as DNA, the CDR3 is TGTGCCACCAGCAGAGAGGCAGAGCAGTACTTC.

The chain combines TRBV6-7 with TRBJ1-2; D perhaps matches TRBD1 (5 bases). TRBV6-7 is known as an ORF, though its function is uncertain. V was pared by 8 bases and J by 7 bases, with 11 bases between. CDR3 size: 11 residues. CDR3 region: CASGAWGGYTF. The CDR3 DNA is TGTGCCAGCGGGGCCTGGGGTGGCTACACCTTC.

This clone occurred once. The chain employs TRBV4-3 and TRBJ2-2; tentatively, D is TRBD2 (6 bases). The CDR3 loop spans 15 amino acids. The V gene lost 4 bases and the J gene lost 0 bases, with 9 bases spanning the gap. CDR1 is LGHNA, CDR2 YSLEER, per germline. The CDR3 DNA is TGCGCCAGCAGCCTCGGGGGAGCGAACACCGGGGAGCTGTTTTTT. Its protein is CASSLGGANTGELFF.

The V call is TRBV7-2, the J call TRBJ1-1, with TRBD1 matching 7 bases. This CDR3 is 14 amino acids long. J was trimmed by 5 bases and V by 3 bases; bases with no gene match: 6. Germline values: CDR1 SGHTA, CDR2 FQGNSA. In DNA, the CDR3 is TGTGCCAGCAGCTTTGACAGGGTGGTGACTGAAGCTTTCTTT. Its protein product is CASSFDRVVTEAFF. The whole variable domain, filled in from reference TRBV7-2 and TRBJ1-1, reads GAGVSQSPSNKVTEKGKDVELRCDPISGHTALYWYRQSLGQGLEFLIYFQGNSAPDKSGLPSDRFSAERTGGSVSTLTIQRTQQEDSAVYLCASSFDRVVTEAFFGQGTRLTVV.

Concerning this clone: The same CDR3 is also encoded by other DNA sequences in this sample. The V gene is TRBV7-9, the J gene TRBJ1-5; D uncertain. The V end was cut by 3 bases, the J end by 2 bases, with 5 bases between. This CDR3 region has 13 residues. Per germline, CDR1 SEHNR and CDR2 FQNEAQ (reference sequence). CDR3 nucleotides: TGTGCCAGCAGCTTTGATGGCAATCAGCCCCAGCATTTT. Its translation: CASSFDGNQPQHF. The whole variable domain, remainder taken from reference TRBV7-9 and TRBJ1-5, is DTGVSQNPRHKITKRGQNVTFRCDPISEHNRLYWYRQTLGQGPEFLTYFQNEAQLEKSRLLSDRFSAERPKGSFSTLEIQRTEQGDSAMYLCASSFDGNQPQHFGDGTRLSIL.

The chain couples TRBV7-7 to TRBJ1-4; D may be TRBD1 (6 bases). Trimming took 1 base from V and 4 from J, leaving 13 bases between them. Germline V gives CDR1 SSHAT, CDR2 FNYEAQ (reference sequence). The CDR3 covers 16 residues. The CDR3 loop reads CASSLDFGQNNEKLFF. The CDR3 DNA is TGTGCCAGCAGCTTAGATTTCGGACAGAATAATGAAAAACTGTTTTTT.

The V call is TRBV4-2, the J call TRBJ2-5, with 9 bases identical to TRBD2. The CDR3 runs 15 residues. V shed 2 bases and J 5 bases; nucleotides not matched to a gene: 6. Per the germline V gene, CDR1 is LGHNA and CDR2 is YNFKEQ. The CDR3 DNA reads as TGTGCCAGCAGCCAATCGCGGGGGGGGAGTGAGACCCAGTACTTC. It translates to CASSQSRGGSETQYF.

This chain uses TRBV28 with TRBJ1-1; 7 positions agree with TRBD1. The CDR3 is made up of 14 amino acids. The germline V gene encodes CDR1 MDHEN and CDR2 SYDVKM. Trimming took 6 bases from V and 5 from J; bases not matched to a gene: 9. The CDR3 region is CASRPPGGGTEAFF. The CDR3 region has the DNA TGTGCCAGCAGACCTCCAGGGGGTGGGACTGAAGCTTTCTTT.

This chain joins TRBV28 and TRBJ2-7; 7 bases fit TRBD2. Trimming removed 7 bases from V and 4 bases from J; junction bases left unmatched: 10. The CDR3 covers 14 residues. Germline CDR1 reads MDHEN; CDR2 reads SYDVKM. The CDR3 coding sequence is TGTGCCAGCATAGGTGGTGGGGGGGAATACGAGCAGTACTTC. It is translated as CASIGGGGEYEQYF.

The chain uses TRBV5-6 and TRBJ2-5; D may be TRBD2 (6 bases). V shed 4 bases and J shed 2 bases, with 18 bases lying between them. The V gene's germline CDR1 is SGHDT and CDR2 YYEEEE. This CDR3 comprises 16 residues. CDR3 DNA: TGTGCCAGCAGCCCCTCGGCGAGCGGGTGGCAAGAGACCCAGTACTTC. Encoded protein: CASSPSASGWQETQYF. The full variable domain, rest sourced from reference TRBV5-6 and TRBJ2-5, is DAGVTQSPTHLIKTRGQQVTLRCSPKSGHDTVSWYQQALGQGPQFIFQYYEEEERQRGNFPDRFSGHQFPNYSSELNVNALLLGDSALYLCASSPSASGWQETQYFGPGTRLLVL.

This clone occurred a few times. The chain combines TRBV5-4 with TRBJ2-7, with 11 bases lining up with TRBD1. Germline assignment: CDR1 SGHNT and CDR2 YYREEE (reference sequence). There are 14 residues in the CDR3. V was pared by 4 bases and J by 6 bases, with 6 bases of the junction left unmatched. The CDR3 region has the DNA TGTGCCAGCAGCCATTTGGGACAGGGGGGCGAGCAGTACTTC. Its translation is CASSHLGQGGEQYF. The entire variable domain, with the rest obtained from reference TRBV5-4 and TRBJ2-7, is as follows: ETGVTQSPTHLIKTRGQQVTLRCSSQSGHNTVSWYQQALGQGPQFIFQYYREEENGRGNFPPRFSGLQFPNYSSELNVNALELDDSALYLCASSHLGQGGEQYFGPGTRLTVT.

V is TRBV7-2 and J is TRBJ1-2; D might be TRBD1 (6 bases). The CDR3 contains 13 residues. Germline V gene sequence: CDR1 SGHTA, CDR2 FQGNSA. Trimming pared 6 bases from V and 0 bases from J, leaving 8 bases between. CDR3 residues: CASRKGANYGYTF. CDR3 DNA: TGTGCCAGCAGGAAGGGGGCTAACTATGGCTACACCTTC.

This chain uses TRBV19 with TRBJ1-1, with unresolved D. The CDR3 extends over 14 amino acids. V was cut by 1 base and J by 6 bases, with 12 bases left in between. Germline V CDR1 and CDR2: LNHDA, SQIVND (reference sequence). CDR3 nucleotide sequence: TGTGCCAGTAGTATAGTTGGAGAGAGCCCTGAAGCTTTCTTT. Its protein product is CASSIVGESPEAFF.

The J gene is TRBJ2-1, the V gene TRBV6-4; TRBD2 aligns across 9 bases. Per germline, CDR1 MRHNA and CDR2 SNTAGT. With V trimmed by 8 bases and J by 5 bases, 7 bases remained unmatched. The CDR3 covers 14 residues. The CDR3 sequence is CASRGGAGDNEQFF. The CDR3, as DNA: TGTGCCAGCCGCGGGGGGGCCGGGGACAATGAGCAGTTCTTC.

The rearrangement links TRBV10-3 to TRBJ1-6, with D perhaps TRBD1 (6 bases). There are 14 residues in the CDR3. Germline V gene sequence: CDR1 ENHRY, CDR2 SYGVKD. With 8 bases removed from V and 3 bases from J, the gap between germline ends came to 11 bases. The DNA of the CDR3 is TGTGCCATCGGGGAGGGGGACTATAATTCACCCCTCCACTTT. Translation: CAIGEGDYNSPLHF.